Below are 10 T cell receptor beta chains sequenced from a single sample in a study of T cells in Graves' hyperthyroidism and ophthalmopathy. The investigators amplified TCR beta CDR3 regions from RNA transcripts. TCR CDR3 underwent first-round RT-PCR with the HTBI primer set. TCRdb analysed the multiplex PCR reads with MiXCR anew, one entry per CDR3 protein. The profile shows a few hundred thousand distinct CDR3 sequences, 13% to 15% of them singletons. The sample was blood. The receptors originated from a woman in her 30s with Graves' ophthalmopathy.

This clonotype was counted many times. The chain recombines TRBV5-6 with TRBJ1-1; no reliable D call. From germline, CDR1 is SGHDT and CDR2 YYEEEE. Trimming removed 0 bases at V and 7 bases at J, with 7 bases between. CDR3 length: 12 residues. In DNA, the CDR3 is TGTGCCAGCAGCTTGGGACCACTTGAAGCTTTCTTT. As protein: CASSLGPLEAFF.

About this clonotype itself: A read error may account for a junction end that differs from germline. V gene TRBV15 combines with J gene TRBJ2-3; D is perhaps TRBD1 or TRBD2 (5 bases each). Germline V gene lookup returns CDR1 LNHNV and CDR2 YYDKDF (reference sequence). The CDR3 loop spans 17 amino acids. CDR3 region: CSTSREPGMGTTDTQYF. The CDR3 nucleotides are TGTTCCACCAGCAGGGAACCAGGGATGGGGACCACAGATACGCAGTATTTT.

This clonotype was counted many times. The chain combines TRBV6-1 with TRBJ1-1; D call uncertain. V was clipped by 3 bases and J by 0 bases, with 11 bases between them. Germline assignment: CDR1 MNHNS and CDR2 SASEGT. The CDR3 is made up of 15 amino acids. The CDR3 DNA reads as TGTGCCAGCAGTGACACGGCGGAGTTGAACACTGAAGCTTTCTTT. It encodes CASSDTAELNTEAFF.

This clonotype was picked up a small number of times. The rearrangement joins TRBV20-1 to TRBJ1-3, with D maybe TRBD1 (5 bases). This CDR3 comprises 16 residues. V lost 0 bases to trimming and J lost 0 bases, with 12 bases between them. CDR1 is DFQATT and CDR2 is SNEGSKA in the germline V gene (reference sequence). The CDR3 DNA sequence: TGCAGTGCTAGAGAAGGGCCTGGGACCTCTGGAAACACCATATATTTT. Its translation is CSAREGPGTSGNTIYF.

This clonotype was picked up many times. The chain joins TRBV20-1 to TRBJ2-3; D remains unclear. CDR1 and CDR2 (germline): DFQATT, SNEGSKA (reference sequence). Trimming cost V 8 bases and J 5 bases, with 11 bases left between them. This CDR3 has 11 amino acids. CDR3 DNA sequence: TGCAGTCGCCTAAAGCAAGATACGCAGTATTTT. Its protein product is CSRLKQDTQYF.

This clonotype was counted at least ten times. The chain is built from TRBV28 and TRBJ2-1; the D gene is possibly TRBD2 (6 bases). CDR1 MDHEN and CDR2 SYDVKM come from the germline V gene. CDR3 size: 13 residues. V dropped 5 bases and J dropped 6 bases, with 11 bases sitting between them. CDR3 nucleotide sequence: TGTGCCAGCAGTCCTGGGGGGACCAATGAGCAGTTCTTC. Its protein product is CASSPGGTNEQFF.

The table lists this clonotype with many counts. In nucleotides, the CDR3 is TGTGCCAGCAGTTTAGGGCGCAGGACAGGGTTTGGGCCCCAGCATTTT. Its translation: CASSLGRRTGFGPQHF. The chain carries TRBV28 and TRBJ1-5, with 8 bases identical to TRBD1. V was pared by 2 bases and J by 9 bases, with 12 bases of the junction left unmatched. The CDR3 spans 16 residues. From germline, CDR1 is MDHEN and CDR2 SYDVKM.

This clonotype was recorded many times. The J gene is TRBJ2-3, the V gene TRBV7-9; 11 bases line up with TRBD2. The V segment lost 5 bases and the J segment 2 bases; nucleotides outside the gene matches: 6. Germline V gene lookup returns CDR1 SEHNR and CDR2 FQNEAQ (reference sequence). The length of the CDR3 is 16 residues. The CDR3 region has the DNA TGTGCCAGCAGCCCTAGCGGGGGGCCTAACACAGATACGCAGTATTTT. The encoded protein is CASSPSGGPNTDTQYF.

This clonotype was seen at least ten times. The gene calls are TRBV28 and TRBJ1-2, with D perhaps TRBD1 (6 bases). Germline values: CDR1 MDHEN, CDR2 SYDVKM. This CDR3 has 13 residues. V lost 5 bases and J lost 6, with 13 bases in between. The CDR3 nucleotides are TGTGCCAGCAGTCCTAGACAGGCAAATGGCTACACCTTC. It specifies CASSPRQANGYTF.

The V gene is TRBV7-9, the J gene TRBJ2-7, with 7 bases fitting TRBD1. Per the germline V gene, CDR1 is SEHNR and CDR2 is FQNEAQ (reference sequence). The CDR3 runs to 15 residues. The V segment lost 6 bases and the J segment 3 bases; nucleotides outside the gene matches: 11. The CDR3 protein is CASSSTPGQSYEQYF. The CDR3 DNA is TGTGCCAGCAGTTCAACACCGGGACAGAGCTACGAGCAGTACTTC.